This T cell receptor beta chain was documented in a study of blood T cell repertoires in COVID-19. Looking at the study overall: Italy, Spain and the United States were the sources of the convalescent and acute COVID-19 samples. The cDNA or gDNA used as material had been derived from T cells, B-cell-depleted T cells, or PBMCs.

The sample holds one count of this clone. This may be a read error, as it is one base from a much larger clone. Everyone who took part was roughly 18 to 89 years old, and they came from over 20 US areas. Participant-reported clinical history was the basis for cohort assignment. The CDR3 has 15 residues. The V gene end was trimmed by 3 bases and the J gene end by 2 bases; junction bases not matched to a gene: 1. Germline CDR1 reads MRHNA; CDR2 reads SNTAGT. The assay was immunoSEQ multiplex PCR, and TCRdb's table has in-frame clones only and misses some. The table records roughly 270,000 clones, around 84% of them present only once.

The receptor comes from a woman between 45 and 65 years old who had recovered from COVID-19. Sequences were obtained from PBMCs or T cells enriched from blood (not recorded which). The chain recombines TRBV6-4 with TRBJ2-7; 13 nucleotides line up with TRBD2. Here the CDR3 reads CASSETSGGAYEQYF. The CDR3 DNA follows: TGTGCCAGCAGTGAAACTAGCGGGGGGGCCTACGAGCAGTACTTC.